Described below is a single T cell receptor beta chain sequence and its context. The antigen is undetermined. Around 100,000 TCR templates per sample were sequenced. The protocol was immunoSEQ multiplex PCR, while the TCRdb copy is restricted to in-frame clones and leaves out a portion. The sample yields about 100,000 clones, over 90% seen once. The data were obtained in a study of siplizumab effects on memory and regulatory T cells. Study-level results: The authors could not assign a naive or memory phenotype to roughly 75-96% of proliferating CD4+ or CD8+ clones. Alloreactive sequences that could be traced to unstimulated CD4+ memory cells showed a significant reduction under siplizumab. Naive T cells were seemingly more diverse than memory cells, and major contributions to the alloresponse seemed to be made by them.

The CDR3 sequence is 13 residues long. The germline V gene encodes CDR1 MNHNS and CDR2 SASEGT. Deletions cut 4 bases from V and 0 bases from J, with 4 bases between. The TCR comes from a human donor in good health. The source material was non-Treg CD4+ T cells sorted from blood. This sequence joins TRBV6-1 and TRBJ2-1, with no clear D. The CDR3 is CASSGFSYNEQFF. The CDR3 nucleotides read TGTGCCAGCAGTGGATTCTCCTACAATGAGCAGTTCTTC.